This is a list of T cell receptor beta chains from one sample in a study of blood T cell repertoires in COVID-19. The assay was immunoSEQ multiplex PCR, and TCRdb's table has in-frame clones only and misses some. Seen here are fewer than 150,000 clones, approximately 89% observed once, and the top ten hold around 26%. Specimen: peripheral blood. The receptors were sampled from a human donor in a cohort sampled during active COVID-19. Each CDR3 is given with its conserved first and last residue. D genes are given only for firm matches. The size of a clone is reported for some rows only, either as once, few or many, or as a class for expanded clones.

TRBV6-5	TRBJ2-1	TRBD2	.	TGTGCCAGCAGTTACAGCGGGGGGGCCTACAATGAGCAGTTCTTC	CASSYSGGAYNEQFF
TRBV7-6	TRBJ1-6	.	.	TGTGCCAGCAGCAAAGGGAGCGGCTCCTATAATTCACCCCTCCACTTT	CASSKGSGSYNSPLHF
TRBV6-2/TRBV6-3	TRBJ2-1	TRBD2	.	TGTGCCAGCAGCCAACGACTAGCACCGTACAATGAGCAGTTCTTC	CASSQRLAPYNEQFF
TRBV29-1	TRBJ1-2	.	.	TGCAGCGTTGGCGGGTTCGGCTACACCTTC	CSVGGFGYTF
TRBV5-1	TRBJ1-2	.	.	TGCGCCAGCAGCTTGGAGTCGGCCAGGGGCTATGGCTACACCTTC	CASSLESARGYGYTF
TRBV29-1	TRBJ2-7	TRBD1	.	TGCAGCGCAAGCCCGGGACAGGGGTTTTACGAGCAGTACTTC	CSASPGQGFYEQYF
TRBV4-1	TRBJ2-7	.	.	TGCGCCAGCAGCCAAGATGCCCCGAGGGTTTACGAGCAGTACTTC	CASSQDAPRVYEQYF
TRBV19	TRBJ2-2	.	.	TGTGCCAGTAGTATAGTGCGGGGCGGGTCCGGGGAGCTGTTTTTT	CASSIVRGGSGELFF
TRBV11-2	TRBJ1-4	.	.	TGTGCCAGCAGCTCCGACAGTTTTAATGAAAAACTGTTTTTT	CASSSDSFNEKLFF
TRBV6-5	TRBJ2-5	TRBD2	.	TGTGCCAGCAGTTCATCCAGACCGGGAGGGGAGACCCAGTACTTC	CASSSSRPGGETQYF
TRBV7-3	TRBJ2-5	TRBD2	.	TGTGCCAGCAGCTTAACGGGACTAGCAGAGACCCAGTACTTC	CASSLTGLAETQYF
TRBV2	TRBJ1-2	.	.	TGTGCCAGCAGTGGGAGACAGGTGGCCTGGGAAGGCTACACCTTC	CASSGRQVAWEGYTF
TRBV6-5	TRBJ2-1	TRBD2	.	TGTGCCAGCAGTAACCTAGCGGGGGGTTTGGGTGAGCAGTTCTTC	CASSNLAGGLGEQFF
TRBV9	TRBJ1-2	TRBD1	.	TGTGCCAGCAGCGTAGGCAGGGGGAGGTCTGGCTACACCTTC	CASSVGRGRSGYTF
TRBV13	TRBJ2-5	TRBD2	.	TGTGCCAGCAGCCGGCGCCCCGGGCGGGGGGGCGGAGAGACCCAGTACTTC	CASSRRPGRGGGETQYF
TRBV7-9	TRBJ2-5	TRBD2	.	TGTGCCAGCAGCTTTAGTTTAACCGCGGGGGGTGAGACCCAGTACTTC	CASSFSLTAGGETQYF
TRBV7-7	TRBJ2-5	.	.	TGTGCTAGCAGCTTAGGCGGCCAGGGTGAAGAGACCCAGTACTTC	CASSLGGQGEETQYF
TRBV6-1	TRBJ1-2	.	.	TGTGCCAGCAGTGAGCTGTCGGGGACTAACTATGGCTACACCTTC	CASSELSGTNYGYTF
TRBV6-5	TRBJ1-5	TRBD1	.	TGTGCCAGCAGCCGACAGGGGGGGCAGCCCCAGCATTTT	CASSRQGGQPQHF
TRBV19	TRBJ1-4	.	few	TGTGCCAGTAGCCGAGATGCGGGTGGGTACGAAAAACTGTTTTTT	CASSRDAGGYEKLFF
TRBV30	TRBJ2-1	.	.	TGTGCCTGGAGTGTACGGAGTCTAGTCTCCTACAATGAGCAGTTCTTC	CAWSVRSLVSYNEQFF
TRBV5-1	TRBJ1-1	.	few	TGCGCCAGCAGCTTGGGGCGGGGGAACACTGAAGCTTTCTTT	CASSLGRGNTEAFF
TRBV5-1	TRBJ2-7	.	.	TGCGCCAGCAGTAATGGCCCAAGGCAGTACTTC	CASSNGPRQYF
TRBV4-1	TRBJ1-5	.	.	TGCGCCAGCAGCCAAGATCGGTCCGCAAGCAATCAGCCCCAGCATTTT	CASSQDRSASNQPQHF
TRBV9	TRBJ1-2	.	once	TGTGCCAGCGGGGGAGGGGGGACAACTAACTATGGCTACACCTTC	CASGGGGTTNYGYTF
TRBV7-9	TRBJ2-7	.	.	TGTGCCAGCAGCTCCGCGGAGTACGAGCAGTACTTC	CASSSAEYEQYF
TRBV12-3/TRBV12-4	TRBJ2-7	.	.	TGTGCCAGCAGTTTAGGGCCCTCCTACGAGCAGTACTTC	CASSLGPSYEQYF
TRBV6-1	TRBJ1-4	.	.	TGTGCCAGCAGTGAAGTTAGGCAGCCAGCGCGATCTGAAAAACTGTTTTTT	CASSEVRQPARSEKLFF
TRBV10-3	TRBJ1-3	TRBD1	.	TGTGCCATTGGACAGGGAGACCTTAGCTCTGGAAACACCATATATTTT	CAIGQGDLSSGNTIYF
TRBV7-8	TRBJ2-3	TRBD1	.	TGTGCCAGCAGCGCCACAGGGGCGCAAGGAGATACGCAGTATTTT	CASSATGAQGDTQYF